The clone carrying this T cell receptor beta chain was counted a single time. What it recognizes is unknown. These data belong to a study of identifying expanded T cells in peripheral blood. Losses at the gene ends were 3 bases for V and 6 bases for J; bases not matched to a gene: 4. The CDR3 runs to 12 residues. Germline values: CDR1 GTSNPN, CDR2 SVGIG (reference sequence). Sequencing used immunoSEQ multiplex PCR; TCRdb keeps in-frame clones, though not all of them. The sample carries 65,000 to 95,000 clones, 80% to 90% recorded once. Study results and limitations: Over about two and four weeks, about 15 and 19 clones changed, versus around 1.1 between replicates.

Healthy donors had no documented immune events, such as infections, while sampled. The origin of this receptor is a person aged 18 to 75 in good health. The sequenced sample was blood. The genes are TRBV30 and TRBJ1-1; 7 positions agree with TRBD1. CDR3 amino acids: CAWRGDRAEAFF. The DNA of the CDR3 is TGTGCCTGGAGGGGAGACAGGGCTGAAGCTTTCTTT.